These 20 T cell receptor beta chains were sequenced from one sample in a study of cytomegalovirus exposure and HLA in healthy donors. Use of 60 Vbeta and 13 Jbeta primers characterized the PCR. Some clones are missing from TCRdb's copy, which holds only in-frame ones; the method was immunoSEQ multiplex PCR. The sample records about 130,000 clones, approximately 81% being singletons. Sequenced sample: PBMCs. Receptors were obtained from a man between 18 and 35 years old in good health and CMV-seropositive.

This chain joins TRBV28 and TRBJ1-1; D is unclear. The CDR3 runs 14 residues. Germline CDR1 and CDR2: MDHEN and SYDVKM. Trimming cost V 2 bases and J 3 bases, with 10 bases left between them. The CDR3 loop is CASSLRSGDTEAFF. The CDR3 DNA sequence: TGTGCCAGCAGTTTACGGTCCGGAGACACTGAAGCTTTCTTT.

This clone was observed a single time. DNA for the CDR3: TGTGCCAGCAGCTTGGTCGGAGTTGGGCAGGGGGGCAAAGAGACCCAGTACTTC. Translated: CASSLVGVGQGGKETQYF. The V and J genes are TRBV5-5 and TRBJ2-5, with D tentatively TRBD1 (7 bases). Germline CDR1 reads SGHKS; CDR2 reads YYEKEE (reference sequence). The V end lost 0 bases, the J end lost 3 bases, and 21 bases lay between the germline ends. The CDR3 spans 18 residues. The whole variable domain, filled in from reference TRBV5-5 and TRBJ2-5, reads DAGVTQSPTHLIKTRGQQVTLRCSPISGHKSVSWYQQVLGQGPQFIFQYYEKEERGRGNFPDRFSARQFPNYSSELNVNALLLGDSALYLCASSLVGVGQGGKETQYFGPGTRLLVL.

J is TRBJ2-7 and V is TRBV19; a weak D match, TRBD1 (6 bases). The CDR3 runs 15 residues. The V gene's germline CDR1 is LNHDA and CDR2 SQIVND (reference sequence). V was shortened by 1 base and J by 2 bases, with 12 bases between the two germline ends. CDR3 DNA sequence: TGTGCCAGTAGTATAGCCACAGGGAGTACCTACGAGCAGTACTTC. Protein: CASSIATGSTYEQYF. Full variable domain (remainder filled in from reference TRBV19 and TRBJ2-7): DGGITQSPKYLFRKEGQNVTLSCEQNLNHDAMYWYRQDPGQGLRLIYYSQIVNDFQKGDIAEGYSVSREKKESFPLTVTSAQKNPTAFYLCASSIATGSTYEQYFGPGTRLTVT.

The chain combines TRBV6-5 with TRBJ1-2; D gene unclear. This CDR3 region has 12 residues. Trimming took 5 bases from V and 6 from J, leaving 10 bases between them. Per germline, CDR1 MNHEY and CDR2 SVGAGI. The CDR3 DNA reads TGTGCCAGCAGTGAAGGCGGGGATGGCTACACCTTC. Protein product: CASSEGGDGYTF.

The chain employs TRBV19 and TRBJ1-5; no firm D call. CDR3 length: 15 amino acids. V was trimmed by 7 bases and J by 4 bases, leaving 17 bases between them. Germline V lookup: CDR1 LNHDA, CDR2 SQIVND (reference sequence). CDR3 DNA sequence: TGTGCCAGTACCCAAGCGGACGGATTTAATCAGCCCCAGCATTTT. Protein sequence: CASTQADGFNQPQHF. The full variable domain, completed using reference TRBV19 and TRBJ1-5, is DGGITQSPKYLFRKEGQNVTLSCEQNLNHDAMYWYRQDPGQGLRLIYYSQIVNDFQKGDIAEGYSVSREKKESFPLTVTSAQKNPTAFYLCASTQADGFNQPQHFGDGTRLSIL.

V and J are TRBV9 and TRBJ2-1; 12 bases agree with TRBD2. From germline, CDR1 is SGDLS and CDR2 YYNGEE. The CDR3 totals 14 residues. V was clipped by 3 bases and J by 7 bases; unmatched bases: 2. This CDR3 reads CASSELAGGNEQFF. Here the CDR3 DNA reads TGTGCCAGCAGCGAACTAGCGGGAGGAAATGAGCAGTTCTTC.

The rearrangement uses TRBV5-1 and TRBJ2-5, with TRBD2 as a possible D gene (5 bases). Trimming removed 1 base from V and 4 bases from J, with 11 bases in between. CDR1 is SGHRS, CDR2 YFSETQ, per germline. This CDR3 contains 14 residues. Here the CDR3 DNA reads TGCGCCAGCAGCTTGCACCGGGGAAGAGAGACCCAGTACTTC. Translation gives CASSLHRGRETQYF. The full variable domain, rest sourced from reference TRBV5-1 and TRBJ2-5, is KAGVTQTPRYLIKTRGQQVTLSCSPISGHRSVSWYQQTPGQGLQFLFEYFSETQRNKGNFPGRFSGRQFSNSRSEMNVSTLELGDSALYLCASSLHRGRETQYFGPGTRLLVL.

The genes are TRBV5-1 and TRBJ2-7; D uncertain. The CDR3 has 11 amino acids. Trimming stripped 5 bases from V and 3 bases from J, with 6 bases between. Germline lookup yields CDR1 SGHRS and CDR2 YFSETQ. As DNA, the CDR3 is TGCGCCAGCAGTAGAAACTACGAGCAGTACTTC. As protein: CASSRNYEQYF.

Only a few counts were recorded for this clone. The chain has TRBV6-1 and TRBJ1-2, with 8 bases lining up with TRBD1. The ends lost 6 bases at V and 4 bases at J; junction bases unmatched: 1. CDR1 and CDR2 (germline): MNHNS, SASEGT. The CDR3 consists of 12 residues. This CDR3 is CASRGQGYGYTF. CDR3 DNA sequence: TGTGCCAGCAGAGGACAGGGCTATGGCTACACCTTC.

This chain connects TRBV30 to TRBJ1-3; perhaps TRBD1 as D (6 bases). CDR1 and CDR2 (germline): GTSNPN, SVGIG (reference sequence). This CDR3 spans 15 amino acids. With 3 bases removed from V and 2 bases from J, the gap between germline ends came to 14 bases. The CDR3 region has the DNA TGTGCCTGGAGGATACAGGGCAGGACTGGAAACACCATATATTTT. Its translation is CAWRIQGRTGNTIYF.

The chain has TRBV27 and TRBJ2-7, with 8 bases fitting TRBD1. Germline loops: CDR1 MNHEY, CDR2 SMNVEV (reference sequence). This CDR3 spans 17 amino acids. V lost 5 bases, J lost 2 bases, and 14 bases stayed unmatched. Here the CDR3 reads CASSPHRTGLSPYEQYF. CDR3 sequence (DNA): TGTGCCAGCAGTCCTCACCGGACAGGGCTCAGCCCCTACGAGCAGTACTTC.

The CDR3 nucleotides read TGTGCCAGTAGTATCCCGGACAGGGGGTCTGACACCGGGGAGCTGTTTTTT. This gives the protein CASSIPDRGSDTGELFF. This chain uses TRBV19 with TRBJ2-2, with 10 bases matching TRBD1. The germline CDR1 and CDR2 sequences are LNHDA and SQIVND (reference sequence). The ends lost 3 bases at V and 3 bases at J; junction bases unmatched: 7. CDR3 length: 17 amino acids.

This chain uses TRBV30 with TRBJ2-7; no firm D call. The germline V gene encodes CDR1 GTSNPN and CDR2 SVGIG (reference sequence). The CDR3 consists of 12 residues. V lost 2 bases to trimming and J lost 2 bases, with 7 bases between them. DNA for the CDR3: TGTGCCTGGAGTCTCCTTACCTACGAGCAGTACTTC. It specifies CAWSLLTYEQYF.

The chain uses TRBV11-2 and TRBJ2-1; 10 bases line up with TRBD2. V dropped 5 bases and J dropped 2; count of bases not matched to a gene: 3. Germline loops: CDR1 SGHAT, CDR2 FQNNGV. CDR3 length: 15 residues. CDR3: CASSQREGPYNEQFF. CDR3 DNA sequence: TGTGCCAGCAGCCAGCGGGAGGGACCCTACAATGAGCAGTTCTTC.

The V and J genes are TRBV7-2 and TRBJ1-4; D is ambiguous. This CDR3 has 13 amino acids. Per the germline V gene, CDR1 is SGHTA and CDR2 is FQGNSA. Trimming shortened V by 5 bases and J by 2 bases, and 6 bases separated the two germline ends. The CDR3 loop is CASSIGTNEKLFF. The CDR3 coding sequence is TGTGCCAGCAGCATCGGGACTAATGAAAAACTGTTTTTT. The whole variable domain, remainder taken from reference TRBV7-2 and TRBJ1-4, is GAGVSQSPSNKVTEKGKDVELRCDPISGHTALYWYRQSLGQGLEFLIYFQGNSAPDKSGLPSDRFSAERTGGSVSTLTIQRTQQEDSAVYLCASSIGTNEKLFFGSGTQLSVL.

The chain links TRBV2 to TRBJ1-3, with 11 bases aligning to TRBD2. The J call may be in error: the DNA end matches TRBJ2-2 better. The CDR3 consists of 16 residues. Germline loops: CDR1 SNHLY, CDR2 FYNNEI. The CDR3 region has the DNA TGTGCCAGCACCGGAACTAGCGGGAGAGGCACCGGGGAGCTGTTTTTT. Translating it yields CASTGTSGRGTGELFF.

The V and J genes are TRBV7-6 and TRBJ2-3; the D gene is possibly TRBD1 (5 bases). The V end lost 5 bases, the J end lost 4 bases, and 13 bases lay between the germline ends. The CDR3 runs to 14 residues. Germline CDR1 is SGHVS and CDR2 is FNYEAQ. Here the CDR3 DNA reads TGTGCCAGCAGCCCTGCAGGGTTGGCAGATACGCAGTATTTT. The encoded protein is CASSPAGLADTQYF.

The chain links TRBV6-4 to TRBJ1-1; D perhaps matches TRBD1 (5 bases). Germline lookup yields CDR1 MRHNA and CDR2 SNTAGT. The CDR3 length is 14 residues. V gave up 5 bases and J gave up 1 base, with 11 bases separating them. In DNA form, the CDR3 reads TGTGCCAGCAGTCCACAGGTTTCGAACACTGAAGCTTTCTTT. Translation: CASSPQVSNTEAFF.

The CDR3 DNA sequence: TGTGCCAGCTCACAGGACAGGGGACCATCCTACGAGCAGTACTTC. Protein: CASSQDRGPSYEQYF. The chain has TRBV18 and TRBJ2-7; 9 nucleotides match TRBD1. The CDR3 has 15 amino acids. V trimming: 4 bases; J trimming: 1 base; junction bases outside the gene matches: 5. CDR1 and CDR2 from the germline V gene are KGHSH and LQKENI. The full variable domain, rest sourced from reference TRBV18 and TRBJ2-7, is NAGVMQNPRHLVRRRGQEARLRCSPMKGHSHVYWYRQLPEEGLKFMVYLQKENIIDESGMPKERFSAEFPKEGPSILRIQQVVRGDSAAYFCASSQDRGPSYEQYFGPGTRLTVT.

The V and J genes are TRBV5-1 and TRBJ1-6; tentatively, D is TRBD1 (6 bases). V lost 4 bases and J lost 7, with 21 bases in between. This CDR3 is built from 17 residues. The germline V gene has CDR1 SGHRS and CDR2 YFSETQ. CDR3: CASSNRGYRDKNSPLHF. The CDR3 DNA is TGCGCCAGCAGCAACCGAGGGTACAGGGATAAGAATTCACCCCTCCACTTT.